A single sample is the source of the 30 T cell receptor beta chains below, sequenced in a study of cytomegalovirus exposure and HLA in healthy donors. Primers included in the PCR were 60 Vbeta and 13 Jbeta primers. Generated by immunoSEQ multiplex PCR, the TCRdb table keeps only in-frame clones and is missing some. The sample holds under 200,000 clones. Sequencing was done on a sample of PBMCs. These receptors all come from a man aged 25 to 40 in good health and CMV-seronegative.

The genes are TRBV5-1 and TRBJ2-5, with 7 bases identical to TRBD1. The CDR3 loop spans 13 amino acids. The J segment lost 4 bases and the V segment lost 4 bases, leaving 4 bases of the junction unmatched. Looked up from germline, CDR1 is SGHRS and CDR2 is YFSETQ. Here the CDR3 DNA reads TGCGCCAGCAGCGAACAGGGGTTAGAGACCCAGTACTTC. Its protein product is CASSEQGLETQYF. Full variable domain (outside the CDR3, taken from reference TRBV5-1 and TRBJ2-5): KAGVTQTPRYLIKTRGQQVTLSCSPISGHRSVSWYQQTPGQGLQFLFEYFSETQRNKGNFPGRFSGRQFSNSRSEMNVSTLELGDSALYLCASSEQGLETQYFGPGTRLLVL.

J is TRBJ2-5 and V is TRBV5-4; tentative D call: TRBD1 (5 bases). The J call may be faulty, since TRBJ2-7 better matches the DNA end. The CDR3 is 13 amino acids. Germline-derived CDR1 and CDR2 are SGHNT and YYREEE (reference sequence). The CDR3 nucleotides are TGTGCCAGCAGCTTAAAGGACACGTACGAGCAGTACTTC. This codes for CASSLKDTYEQYF.

The rearrangement uses TRBV14 and TRBJ1-1, with D maybe TRBD1 (6 bases). V was pared by 0 bases and J by 1 base, with 18 bases between. CDR3 length equals 18 residues. The germline gives CDR1 SGHDN, CDR2 FVKESK. The CDR3 spells CASSQERGKGTANTEAFF. CDR3 sequence (DNA): TGTGCCAGCAGCCAAGAGAGGGGGAAGGGGACCGCGAACACTGAAGCTTTCTTT.

The rearrangement links TRBV4-1 to TRBJ1-2, with 8 positions matching TRBD1. CDR1 is MGHRA and CDR2 is YSYEKL in the germline V gene. This CDR3 contains 14 residues. The junction had 5 bases not matched to a gene; V was cut back by 4 bases and J by 4 bases. The CDR3 bases are TGCGCCAGCAGCCCTACAGGGGGAGGCTATGGCTACACCTTC. Its translation is CASSPTGGGYGYTF.

The chain joins TRBV5-6 to TRBJ2-7; TRBD2 agrees at 7 bases. Germline values: CDR1 SGHDT, CDR2 YYEEEE. The V and J ends lost 7 bases and 4 bases, in that order; junction bases with no gene match: 14. The CDR3 is made up of 15 amino acids. The CDR3 DNA is TGTGCCAGCCAGCTTAGTCCTACTAGCGTATACGAGCAGTACTTC. Its protein is CASQLSPTSVYEQYF.

CDR3 bases: TGTGCCAGCACGCGGACTCCTGGGGCCAACGTCCTGACTTTC. Translated, it gives CASTRTPGANVLTF. This chain connects TRBV28 to TRBJ2-6; TRBD2 might be the D (5 bases). Germline V gene lookup returns CDR1 MDHEN and CDR2 SYDVKM. This CDR3 region has 14 residues. Deletions cut 7 bases from V and 2 bases from J, with 9 bases between.

The rearrangement links TRBV6-5 to TRBJ2-1, with 9 bases identical to TRBD2. Germline CDR1 reads MNHEY; CDR2 reads SVGAGI. There are 16 residues in the CDR3. The V segment lost 4 bases and the J segment 4 bases; nucleotides outside the gene matches: 8. CDR3 DNA: TGTGCCAGCAGTTCCGCGAGCGGGGGGCCTTACAATGAGCAGTTCTTC. It specifies CASSSASGGPYNEQFF.

The chain recombines TRBV5-1 with TRBJ1-1; 10 bases line up with TRBD1. This CDR3 spans 15 amino acids. J gave up 3 bases and V 0 bases, and 2 bases lay outside the gene matches. Germline V gives CDR1 SGHRS, CDR2 YFSETQ. CDR3 protein: CASSLGTGGDTEAFF. In nucleotides, the CDR3 is TGCGCCAGCAGCTTGGGGACAGGGGGGGACACTGAAGCTTTCTTT.

This chain connects TRBV11-2 to TRBJ1-4, with D possibly being TRBD1 (5 bases). Trimming cost V 5 bases and J 4 bases, with 11 bases left between them. Germline-derived CDR1 and CDR2 are SGHAT and FQNNGV. This CDR3 spans 14 amino acids. This CDR3 reads CASSQGHGNEKLFF. The DNA of the CDR3 is TGTGCCAGCAGCCAAGGACACGGTAATGAAAAACTGTTTTTT.

The chain has TRBV11-2 and TRBJ2-7, with 7 bases fitting TRBD1. The CDR3 runs to 14 residues. The V gene's germline CDR1 is SGHAT and CDR2 FQNNGV. V was clipped by 6 bases and J by 6 bases; unmatched bases: 11. Here the CDR3 reads CASRVPGTAREQYF. In nucleotides, the CDR3 is TGTGCCAGCAGGGTTCCCGGGACAGCGCGCGAGCAGTACTTC.

This chain links TRBV5-1 with TRBJ2-7, with D perhaps TRBD1 (6 bases). This CDR3 is built from 14 residues. The germline V gene has CDR1 SGHRS and CDR2 YFSETQ. The V end was cut by 0 bases, the J end by 3 bases, with 10 bases between. The CDR3 is CASSLGGPDYEQYF. The CDR3 coding sequence is TGCGCCAGCAGCTTGGGGGGGCCCGACTACGAGCAGTACTTC.

The chain carries TRBV25-1 and TRBJ2-5; 7 positions agree with TRBD2. The CDR3 has 16 residues. The germline V gene encodes CDR1 MGHDK and CDR2 SYGVNS. Trimming removed 2 bases from V and 4 bases from J; junction bases left unmatched: 10. The CDR3, as DNA: TGTGCCAGCAGTGAAGGCCTAAGAGCGGGAAGAGAGACCCAGTACTTC. Translating gives CASSEGLRAGRETQYF.

This sequence joins TRBV7-8 and TRBJ1-2; 10 nucleotides agree with TRBD1. Germline assignment: CDR1 SGHVS and CDR2 FQNEAQ. Losses at the gene ends were 4 bases for V and 5 bases for J; bases not matched to a gene: 7. This CDR3 has 15 residues. The CDR3 here is CASSSTGTGAYGYTF. Here the CDR3 DNA reads TGTGCCAGCAGCTCAACCGGGACAGGGGCATATGGCTACACCTTC.

This chain joins TRBV5-4 and TRBJ2-2, with 9 positions matching TRBD1. CDR3 length: 15 residues. Germline CDR1 and CDR2: SGHNT and YYREEE (reference sequence). V shed 1 base and J 4 bases; nucleotides not matched to a gene: 2. For the CDR3, the DNA is TGTGCCAGCAGCTTGAAACAGGGGGCCACCGGGGAGCTGTTTTTT. Amino acid sequence: CASSLKQGATGELFF.

The chain joins TRBV11-3 to TRBJ2-7; TRBD1 agrees at 10 bases. Germline V gene sequence: CDR1 SGHNT, CDR2 YENEEA. The CDR3 has 14 amino acids. The ends lost 6 bases at V and 6 bases at J; junction bases unmatched: 8. CDR3 DNA: TGTGCCAGCAGTCCCGGGACAGGGGTCCGCGAGCAGTACTTC. Translating it yields CASSPGTGVREQYF.

CDR3 in amino acids: CASSNTGARSYNEQFF. The CDR3 DNA sequence: TGTGCCAGCAGTAACACGGGAGCCCGCTCCTACAATGAGCAGTTCTTC. The rearrangement links TRBV9 to TRBJ2-1; the D gene is possibly TRBD2 (6 bases). The CDR3 runs to 16 residues. Germline CDR1 is SGDLS and CDR2 is YYNGEE. Trimming took 5 bases from V and 0 from J, leaving 15 bases between them.

This chain links TRBV12-5 with TRBJ2-1; 7 bases fit TRBD1. After removal of 4 bases from V and 2 bases from J, the junction contained 8 bases not matched to a gene. Germline-derived CDR1 and CDR2 are LGHNT and FRNRAP. This CDR3 comprises 16 residues. DNA for the CDR3: TGTGCTAGTGGTTCCCCCTGGACAGGTCCCTACAATGAGCAGTTCTTC. This gives the protein CASGSPWTGPYNEQFF.

DNA for the CDR3: TGTGCCAGCAGGTCACGACTAGCGGGATTCACAGATACGCAGTATTTT. Residues: CASRSRLAGFTDTQYF. V and J are TRBV2 and TRBJ2-3; 11 bases are shared with TRBD2. Germline loops: CDR1 SNHLY, CDR2 FYNNEI. This CDR3 comprises 16 residues. Germline trimming cut 6 bases from V and 2 bases from J; bases unmatched to any gene: 7.

The chain combines TRBV9 with TRBJ2-7; TRBD2 might be the D (5 bases). V was trimmed by 0 bases and J by 2 bases, leaving 9 bases between them. The CDR3 consists of 14 residues. The V gene's germline CDR1 is SGDLS and CDR2 YYNGEE. CDR3 nucleotide sequence: TGTGCCAGCAGCGTAGCTTCGGGGACCTACGAGCAGTACTTC. Protein product: CASSVASGTYEQYF. The whole variable domain, remainder taken from reference TRBV9 and TRBJ2-7, is DSGVTQTPKHLITATGQRVTLRCSPRSGDLSVYWYQQSLDQGLQFLIQYYNGEERAKGNILERFSAQQFPDLHSELNLSSLELGDSALYFCASSVASGTYEQYFGPGTRLTVT.

The genes are TRBV14 and TRBJ2-3, with D perhaps TRBD2 (5 bases). CDR1 SGHDN and CDR2 FVKESK come from the germline V gene. Trimming removed 1 base at V and 0 bases at J, with 11 bases between. The CDR3 has 16 amino acids. CDR3 sequence: CASSQVGGLSTDTQYF. CDR3 sequence (DNA): TGTGCCAGCAGCCAAGTAGGAGGACTGAGCACAGATACGCAGTATTTT.

The chain employs TRBV7-9 and TRBJ2-3, with TRBD1 identical over 7 bases. Trimming removed 6 bases from V and 2 bases from J; junction bases left unmatched: 8. The CDR3 has 15 amino acids. Germline CDR1 SEHNR, CDR2 FQNEAQ (reference sequence). The chain's CDR3 is CASRRLQGPTDTQYF. The CDR3 DNA sequence: TGTGCCAGCAGACGATTACAGGGGCCCACAGATACGCAGTATTTT.

This chain connects TRBV10-2 to TRBJ2-3; 11 bases match TRBD1. The V and J ends lost 4 bases and 2 bases, in that order; junction bases with no gene match: 8. Per the germline V gene, CDR1 is WSHSY and CDR2 is SAAADI. The length of the CDR3 is 17 residues. The CDR3 DNA sequence: TGCGCCAGCAGTGGGACAGGGGGCGTCCCTTTCACAGATACGCAGTATTTT. Protein sequence: CASSGTGGVPFTDTQYF.

The rearrangement joins TRBV6-5 to TRBJ1-2; D is unresolved. Trimming pared 10 bases from V and 3 bases from J, leaving 9 bases between. Germline V gene sequence: CDR1 MNHEY, CDR2 SVGAGI. The CDR3 totals 11 residues. The CDR3 spells CATRSYYGYTF. CDR3 sequence (DNA): TGTGCCACGAGGAGCTACTATGGCTACACCTTC.

This sequence joins TRBV5-1 and TRBJ1-1; D is possibly TRBD1 (6 bases). V was pared by 3 bases and J by 4 bases, with 13 bases between. The CDR3 consists of 14 residues. Germline V gene lookup returns CDR1 SGHRS and CDR2 YFSETQ. Here the CDR3 DNA reads TGCGCCAGCAGCTCACAGGGCGGTGGCACTGAAGCTTTCTTT. As protein: CASSSQGGGTEAFF.

The chain links TRBV9 to TRBJ2-1, with 7 bases aligning to TRBD2. The length of the CDR3 is 15 residues. The trim removed 0 bases at V and 5 bases at J, leaving 5 bases unmatched. CDR1 and CDR2 from the germline V gene are SGDLS and YYNGEE. Here the CDR3 reads CASSVGLANDNEQFF. The CDR3 DNA is TGTGCCAGCAGCGTAGGACTAGCTAACGACAATGAGCAGTTCTTC.

The genes are TRBV10-3 and TRBJ1-1; D ambiguous. Trimming removed 7 bases at V and 5 bases at J, with 14 bases between. In germline, CDR1 is ENHRY, CDR2 SYGVKD. The length of the CDR3 is 13 residues. CDR3 nucleotides: TGTGCCATCATGATCCTAAGGCGGACTGAAGCTTTCTTT. It codes for CAIMILRRTEAFF.

The chain employs TRBV29-1 and TRBJ1-1, with D perhaps matching TRBD1 (6 bases). Trimming removed 4 bases from V and 5 bases from J, with 20 bases in between. Germline V gene data show CDR1 as SQVTM and CDR2 as ANQGSEA. This CDR3 is 15 amino acids long. Here the CDR3 DNA reads TGCAGCGTTGTCCCTGTGGGGCAGGGGTCAACTGAAGCTTTCTTT. It translates to CSVVPVGQGSTEAFF.

This chain connects TRBV27 to TRBJ2-2, with 9 bases fitting TRBD1. Germline values: CDR1 MNHEY, CDR2 SMNVEV (reference sequence). There are 17 residues in the CDR3. The V segment lost 5 bases and the J segment 4 bases; nucleotides outside the gene matches: 11. The CDR3 DNA sequence: TGTGCCAGCAGTCCAATACCGGGACAGGGAGCCACCGGGGAGCTGTTTTTT. It encodes CASSPIPGQGATGELFF.

The V gene is TRBV2, the J gene TRBJ2-7; D possibly corresponds to TRBD2 (7 bases). The V end lost 1 base, the J end lost 5 bases, and 12 bases lay between the germline ends. The V gene's germline CDR1 is SNHLY and CDR2 FYNNEI. The CDR3 runs to 14 residues. The CDR3 bases are TGTGCCAGCAGTGAAGGGGGGGGCCTAAACGAGCAGTACTTC. Protein product: CASSEGGGLNEQYF.

The chain combines TRBV2 with TRBJ2-5; TRBD1 matches 8 bases. The CDR3 runs 14 residues. V lost 7 bases to trimming and J lost 5 bases; unmatched junction nucleotides: 9. CDR1 is SNHLY, CDR2 FYNNEI, per germline. This chain's CDR3 is CASTIDRGGETQYF. The CDR3 DNA is TGTGCCAGCACCATCGACAGGGGTGGTGAGACCCAGTACTTC.